This T cell receptor beta chain was obtained from a study of beta chain features in type 1 diabetes. Expressed TCRB transcripts were sequenced because the entire RNA isolate underwent reverse transcription. Assay used: immunoSEQ multiplex PCR; TCRdb lists only in-frame clones, some missing. The sample carries tens of thousands of clones, about 50% recorded once. The V and J ends lost 6 bases and 4 bases respectively, with 13 bases between them. Germline V lookup: CDR1 LNHDA, CDR2 SQIVND (reference sequence). This CDR3 comprises 14 residues. Points on this clone: Its antigen is not identified.

The study's findings and limits: In all four CD4+ subsets, TCRB CDR3 length was significantly, moderately reduced in type 1 diabetes.

The sequenced sample was central memory CD4+ T cells from blood. The chain joins TRBV19 to TRBJ1-5, with D tentatively TRBD1 (5 bases). This sequence was found in a man between 25 and 39 years old with type 1 diabetes. DNA of the CDR3: TGTGCCAGTAGCGGGGGGTTAGCAAATCAGCCCCAGCATTTT. This codes for CASSGGLANQPQHF.